This is a list of T cell receptor beta chains from one sample in a study of Ad26.COV2.S vaccination and SARS-CoV-2 variants. TCRdb keeps only in-frame clones here, not all; method: immunoSEQ multiplex PCR. The sample consists of 500,000 or so clones, around 88% of them appearing once. The starting material was peripheral blood, obtained in a trial of Ad26.COV2.S vaccine versus placebo. These TCRs come from a person aged 18-60 years who received the Ad26.COV2.S COVID-19 vaccine or a placebo. CDR3s include the opening cysteine and the closing phenylalanine or tryptophan. The D gene is left open where the match is weak. Part of the rows lack a size; the others show once, few, many or a class for expanded clones.

TRBJ1-5,TRBD1,.,TRBV7-2,TGTGCCAGCAGCTTAGAGGGGGCGGGGAGGGAGCCCCAGCATTTT,CASSLEGAGREPQHF
TRBJ2-5,TRBD2,.,TRBV2,TGTGCCAGCAGTGAAGCTGCGGGAGGAGGGACCCAGTACTTC,CASSEAAGGGTQYF
TRBJ1-5,.,.,TRBV2,TGTGCCAGCAGTGTGAGCCAGTACAATCAGCCCCAGCATTTT,CASSVSQYNQPQHF
TRBJ2-1,TRBD2,once,TRBV6-1,TGTGCCAGCAGTGAACGTCGGGTAAGCGGGAGGGCCCACAATGAGCAGTTCTTC,CASSERRVSGRAHNEQFF
TRBJ2-5,TRBD2,.,TRBV7-2,TGTGCCAGCAGCTTAGTAGGTGGAGCGGGAGGACGGGAAGAGACCCAGTACTTC,CASSLVGGAGGREETQYF
TRBJ1-2,TRBD1,.,TRBV10-2,TGCGCCAGCAGTGATCCCGGGACAGGGGAGGATGGCTACACCTTC,CASSDPGTGEDGYTF
TRBJ2-7,.,.,TRBV5-1,TGCGCCAGCAGCTGGGCGGCGGAAGGATACGAGCAGTACTTC,CASSWAAEGYEQYF
TRBJ2-7,.,.,TRBV18,TGTGCCAGCTCACCACCGACGGGATACGAGCAGTACTTC,CASSPPTGYEQYF
TRBJ1-1,.,.,TRBV21-1,TGTGCCAGCAGCAAAGTTGGGAACACTGAAGCTTTCTTT,CASSKVGNTEAFF
TRBJ1-5,.,once,TRBV7-2,TGTGCCAGCAGCTTAGCGCTGGCAAAAAATCAGCCCCAGCATTTT,CASSLALAKNQPQHF
TRBJ1-2,.,once,TRBV12-3/TRBV12-4,TGTGCCAGCAGTACGTATGGGGGCTGGAAGAAAGCCTTC,CASSTYGGWKKAF
TRBJ2-3,.,.,TRBV6-4,TGTGCCAGCAGTGACCAGAAGAAGCGCCTCACAGATACGCAGTATTTT,CASSDQKKRLTDTQYF
TRBJ1-1,.,once,TRBV5-4,TGTGCCAGCAGCCAAACCGGTAGGGGCGACACTGAAGCTTTCTTT,CASSQTGRGDTEAFF
TRBJ1-2,.,.,TRBV18,TGTGCCAGCTCACCAGAAAGAAATGGCTACACCTTC,CASSPERNGYTF
TRBJ2-7,TRBD1,.,TRBV19,TGTGCCAGTAGTATGGGACAGAACTACGAGCAGTACTTC,CASSMGQNYEQYF
TRBJ2-3,.,.,TRBV2,TGTGCCAGCAGTTATCAACCAGATACGCAGTATTTT,CASSYQPDTQYF
TRBJ2-1,TRBD2,.,TRBV6-6,TGTGCCAGCAGTCGCCCCGGACTAGCGCGCTCCTACAATGAGCAGTTCTTC,CASSRPGLARSYNEQFF
TRBJ1-2,.,.,TRBV28,TGTGCCAGCAGTACTCCCCAAGGACCAAGCCGAAGCTATGGCTACACCTTC,CASSTPQGPSRSYGYTF
TRBJ2-7,.,.,TRBV11-2,TGTGCCAGCAGCTTCGGCAGAATCACCTACGAGCAGTACTTC,CASSFGRITYEQYF
TRBJ1-1,.,.,TRBV3-1/TRBV3-2,TGTGCCAGCAGCCAGCGGGGATTCAACACTGAAGCTTTCTTT,CASSQRGFNTEAFF
TRBJ2-7,.,.,TRBV2,TGTGCCAGCAGTGGCGATAGCCCCGCGCAGTACTTC,CASSGDSPAQYF
TRBJ2-1,.,.,TRBV28,TGTGCCAGCAGTTTACCTAGTCCCCTTCGGGAGCAGTTCTTC,CASSLPSPLREQFF
TRBJ1-5,TRBD1,.,TRBV4-1,TGCGCCAGCAGCCAGGAACAGGGGGCGACTAGTCCCCAGCATTTT,CASSQEQGATSPQHF
TRBJ1-6,.,.,TRBV30,TGTGCCTGGAGTGTACAGGGACCCCTTTCACCCCTCCACTTT,CAWSVQGPLSPLHF
TRBJ1-2,.,.,TRBV10-3,TGTGCCAGCGCGGGACAAAACTATGGCTACACCTTC,CASAGQNYGYTF
TRBJ1-1,.,.,TRBV3-1/TRBV3-2,TGTGCCAGCAGCCAAAAGTGGGGGGACACTGAAGCTTTCTTT,CASSQKWGDTEAFF